This TCR beta chain is drawn from a study of cytomegalovirus exposure and HLA in healthy donors. CDR1 is SGHNT and CDR2 is YENEEA in the germline V gene. The V end was cut by 6 bases, the J end by 3 bases, with 15 bases between. The CDR3 is 15 residues long. Primers for the PCR totalled 60 Vbeta and 13 Jbeta. The data were produced by immunoSEQ multiplex PCR, yet TCRdb's version contains in-frame clones alone and is incomplete. Among more than 85,000 clones listed, more than 60% were seen once. This clone was observed a single time. The sequenced sample was PBMCs. V usage is TRBV11-3 and J usage is TRBJ1-5, with D possibly being TRBD1 (5 bases). This clonotype was obtained from a woman aged 18-30 years in good health and CMV-seropositive. As DNA, the CDR3 is TGTGCCAGCAGTCTTGGGGCAGTACTCAATCAGCCCCAGCATTTT. Its protein is CASSLGAVLNQPQHF.